Following are 23 T cell receptor beta chains from one sample sequenced in a study of blood T cell repertoires in COVID-19. Produced via immunoSEQ multiplex PCR; TCRdb's table is partial and in-frame only. The repertoire has about 59,000 clones, around 80% of them found once; the top ten carry over 3%. Sequencing input: peripheral blood. The receptors were gathered from a man aged 60-69 years with acute or convalescent COVID-19.

The chain combines TRBV30 with TRBJ2-7; D gene uncertain. Germline-derived CDR1 and CDR2 are GTSNPN and SVGIG (reference sequence). V lost 1 base, J lost 12 bases, and 16 bases lay in between. The CDR3 has 12 residues. CDR3 nucleotides: TGTGCCTGGAGTGGGAATATGGGCCGGCGGTACTTC. Translating gives CAWSGNMGRRYF.

This clone turned up a few times. The chain joins TRBV5-6 to TRBJ2-7; 10 nucleotides agree with TRBD2. The V gene's germline CDR1 is SGHDT and CDR2 YYEEEE. J was trimmed by 5 bases and V by 3 bases; bases with no gene match: 5. CDR3 length: 14 residues. The CDR3 region has the DNA TGTGCCAGCAGCTCGGGACTAGCGAACGACGAGCAGTACTTC. Translated: CASSSGLANDEQYF.

Only one count was recorded for this clone. The chain has TRBV5-1 and TRBJ2-2; the D gene is possibly TRBD1 (6 bases). V lost 8 bases and J lost 6, with 20 bases in between. CDR1 is SGHRS and CDR2 is YFSETQ in the germline V gene. CDR3 length: 15 amino acids. CDR3 nucleotides: TGCGCCAGTTCGGAGCCGGGACATGATTCCGGGGAGCTGTTTTTT. Residues: CASSEPGHDSGELFF.

The CDR3 nucleotides are TGTGCCAGCAGCCACCTGAGTAGCTATAATTCACCCCTCCACTTT. Translating it yields CASSHLSSYNSPLHF. The chain links TRBV3-1 (or the pseudogene TRBV3-2) to TRBJ1-6; D is unresolved. V lost 3 bases, J lost 3 bases, and 9 bases lay in between. CDR1 and CDR2 (germline): LGHDT, YNNKEL (reference sequence). The CDR3 spans 15 residues.

CDR3 in amino acids: CASRGTAQNTEAFF. The CDR3, as DNA: TGTGCCAGCAGGGGGACAGCACAGAACACTGAAGCTTTCTTT. This sequence joins TRBV28 and TRBJ1-1; 7 bases map to TRBD1. V trimming: 6 bases; J trimming: 1 base; junction bases outside the gene matches: 5. This CDR3 is built from 14 residues. The germline CDR1 and CDR2 sequences are MDHEN and SYDVKM.

The chain uses TRBV14 and TRBJ1-5; D is possibly TRBD1 (5 bases). The CDR3 is made up of 15 amino acids. Germline assignment: CDR1 SGHDN and CDR2 FVKESK. The ends were cut back, 0 bases at V and 2 bases at J, with 8 bases in the middle. The CDR3 DNA is TGTGCCAGCAGCCAAGACGCGGGGCGCAATCAGCCCCAGCATTTT. Protein product: CASSQDAGRNQPQHF.

This clone was picked up one time. The V call is TRBV19, the J call TRBJ2-4; D is possibly TRBD2 (6 bases). The CDR3 has 14 amino acids. The ends were cut back, 5 bases at V and 3 bases at J, with 11 bases in the middle. CDR1 and CDR2 (germline): LNHDA, SQIVND (reference sequence). The CDR3 nucleotides read TGTGCCAGTAGTCGGGGGACGGGCAAAAACATTCAGTACTTC. This codes for CASSRGTGKNIQYF.

This clone has more than one count but fewer than ten. V usage is TRBV2 and J usage is TRBJ1-5, with D unclear. CDR1 is SNHLY and CDR2 is FYNNEI in the germline V gene. The CDR3 extends over 13 amino acids. V was pared by 9 bases and J by 0 bases, with 9 bases between. CDR3 nucleotides: TGTGCCAGTAGCGGGGATAGCAATCAGCCCCAGCATTTT. This gives the protein CASSGDSNQPQHF.

The chain employs TRBV27 and TRBJ2-1; 9 bases agree with TRBD2. CDR1 is MNHEY and CDR2 is SMNVEV in the germline V gene (reference sequence). With 3 bases clipped from V and 4 bases from J, the junction kept 4 bases outside the gene matches. This CDR3 has 15 residues. CDR3 loop: CASSFSGRGYNEQFF. For the CDR3, the DNA is TGTGCCAGCAGTTTTAGCGGGAGAGGTTACAATGAGCAGTTCTTC.

In this sample, this clone turned up a few times. This sequence joins TRBV24-1 and TRBJ2-1; 7 bases match TRBD2. CDR3 size: 15 residues. V lost 1 base to trimming and J lost 4 bases; unmatched junction nucleotides: 3. Germline CDR1 and CDR2: KGHDR and SFDVKD. The DNA for the CDR3 is TGTGCCACCAGTGATTTCGGGAGGAAATACAATGAGCAGTTCTTC. Protein sequence: CATSDFGRKYNEQFF.

J is TRBJ2-7 and V is TRBV2; possibly TRBD1 for D (5 bases). The CDR3 loop spans 12 amino acids. The germline CDR1 and CDR2 sequences are SNHLY and FYNNEI. Trimming removed 7 bases from V and 4 bases from J, with 11 bases in between. The CDR3 DNA follows: TGTGCCAGCACCTATAGGGGTTACGAGCAGTACTTC. Its translation: CASTYRGYEQYF.

The V call is TRBV28, the J call TRBJ1-2; D unresolved. The V gene's germline CDR1 is MDHEN and CDR2 SYDVKM. The CDR3 consists of 12 residues. Trimming removed 2 bases at V and 8 bases at J, with 9 bases between. CDR3 coding DNA: TGTGCCAGCAGTTTAACTACGGGAGGCTACACCTTC. Protein product: CASSLTTGGYTF.

The V gene is TRBV9, the J gene TRBJ1-2; tentative D call: TRBD1 (5 bases). The CDR3 has 13 amino acids. The germline V gene encodes CDR1 SGDLS and CDR2 YYNGEE. V lost 6 bases and J lost 3, with 12 bases in between. This CDR3 is CASTEGVDYGYTF. The CDR3 DNA sequence: TGTGCCAGCACCGAAGGGGTGGACTATGGCTACACCTTC. Based on the CDR3 plus reference TRBV9 and TRBJ1-2, the full variable domain is DSGVTQTPKHLITATGQRVTLRCSPRSGDLSVYWYQQSLDQGLQFLIQYYNGEERAKGNILERFSAQQFPDLHSELNLSSLELGDSALYFCASTEGVDYGYTFGSGTRLTVV.

CDR3 DNA: TGTGCCAGCAGCTCATTTAGCGGGAGCACGCAGTATTTT. Residues: CASSSFSGSTQYF. The chain combines TRBV7-8 with TRBJ2-3; 9 nucleotides agree with TRBD2. There are 13 residues in the CDR3. CDR1 and CDR2 (germline): SGHVS, FQNEAQ. V lost 4 bases and J lost 9; bases outside the gene matches: 5.

Turning to this clone: The same CDR3 is also encoded by other DNA sequences in this sample. The chain joins TRBV6-5 to TRBJ1-4; 7 positions agree with TRBD1. CDR1 MNHEY and CDR2 SVGAGI come from the germline V gene. V dropped 0 bases and J dropped 11; count of bases not matched to a gene: 3. This CDR3 contains 13 residues. DNA of the CDR3: TGTGCCAGCAGTTACTCTTCAGGGGGGAAACTGTTTTTT. Translation gives CASSYSSGGKLFF.

This clone was seen only a few times. CDR3 loop: CASSKGQTTEAFF. CDR3 nucleotide sequence: TGTGCCAGCAGCAAGGGACAGACAACTGAAGCTTTCTTT. The V and J genes are TRBV2 and TRBJ1-1, with 7 bases lining up with TRBD1. CDR3 length equals 13 residues. V was clipped by 6 bases and J by 5 bases; unmatched bases: 6. Germline CDR1 is SNHLY and CDR2 is FYNNEI. Variable domain in full (rest from reference TRBV2 and TRBJ1-1): EPEVTQTPSHQVTQMGQEVILRCVPISNHLYFYWYRQILGQKVEFLVSFYNNEISEKSEIFDDQFSVERPDGSNFTLKIRSTKLEDSAMYFCASSKGQTTEAFFGQGTRLTVV.

This clone turned up a few times. The rearrangement joins TRBV28 to TRBJ2-1; D gene uncertain. CDR3 length: 13 residues. Trimming stripped 7 bases from V and 3 bases from J, with 10 bases between. Germline CDR1 and CDR2: MDHEN and SYDVKM. CDR3 sequence reads: CASTAEDYNEQFF. For the CDR3, the DNA is TGTGCCAGCACCGCGGAAGACTACAATGAGCAGTTCTTC.

The J gene is TRBJ2-1, the V gene TRBV30; 7 bases are shared with TRBD1. The CDR3 length is 15 residues. CDR1 GTSNPN and CDR2 SVGIG come from the germline V gene (reference sequence). V lost 2 bases, J lost 8 bases, and 12 bases stayed unmatched. The DNA for the CDR3 is TGTGCCTGGAGTTCTTCCAGGGGGTGGTTCGATGAGCAGTTCTTC. This encodes CAWSSSRGWFDEQFF.

The chain carries TRBV18 and TRBJ2-5; TRBD1 matches at 8 bases. CDR1 and CDR2 (germline): KGHSH, LQKENI. Germline trimming cut 0 bases from V and 5 bases from J; bases unmatched to any gene: 5. The CDR3 is 15 amino acids. The CDR3 nucleotides are TGTGCCAGCTCACCACCCGGACAGGGTCGGGAGACCCAGTACTTC. Protein: CASSPPGQGRETQYF.

This clone was detected only once. The chain employs TRBV19 and TRBJ1-1, with a weak D call TRBD1 (6 bases). Looked up from germline, CDR1 is LNHDA and CDR2 is SQIVND (reference sequence). The CDR3 covers 15 residues. The V end lost 5 bases, the J end lost 7 bases, and 20 bases lay between the germline ends. DNA for the CDR3: TGTGCCAGTAGTGGGGGAACAGGGAAAACACTTGAAGCTTTCTTT. Translated, it gives CASSGGTGKTLEAFF.

CDR3 DNA sequence: TGTGCCAGCAGCTCGGACACTAGCGGTGGAGATACGCAGTATTTT. As protein: CASSSDTSGGDTQYF. The chain combines TRBV2 with TRBJ2-3; 8 bases fit TRBD2. CDR1 SNHLY and CDR2 FYNNEI come from the germline V gene. V lost 6 bases to trimming and J lost 5 bases; unmatched junction nucleotides: 10. This CDR3 has 15 residues.

This chain connects TRBV7-8 to TRBJ1-6, with a tentative D call TRBD1 (6 bases). The CDR3 has 15 amino acids. In germline, CDR1 is SGHVS, CDR2 FQNEAQ. Trimming left V 7 bases short and J 7 bases short, with 17 bases between. CDR3 in amino acids: CASIPRGNRNSPLHF. DNA for the CDR3: TGTGCCAGCATCCCGAGGGGGAATCGAAATTCACCCCTCCACTTT.

J is TRBJ1-5 and V is TRBV3-1 (or the pseudogene TRBV3-2), with D maybe TRBD1 (6 bases). CDR1 and CDR2 from the germline V gene are LGHDT and YNNKEL (reference sequence). Trimming left V 2 bases short and J 4 bases short, with 9 bases between. The CDR3 is 14 residues long. CDR3 amino acids: CASSQRGQNQPQHF. CDR3 bases: TGTGCCAGCAGCCAACGGGGACAAAATCAGCCCCAGCATTTT.